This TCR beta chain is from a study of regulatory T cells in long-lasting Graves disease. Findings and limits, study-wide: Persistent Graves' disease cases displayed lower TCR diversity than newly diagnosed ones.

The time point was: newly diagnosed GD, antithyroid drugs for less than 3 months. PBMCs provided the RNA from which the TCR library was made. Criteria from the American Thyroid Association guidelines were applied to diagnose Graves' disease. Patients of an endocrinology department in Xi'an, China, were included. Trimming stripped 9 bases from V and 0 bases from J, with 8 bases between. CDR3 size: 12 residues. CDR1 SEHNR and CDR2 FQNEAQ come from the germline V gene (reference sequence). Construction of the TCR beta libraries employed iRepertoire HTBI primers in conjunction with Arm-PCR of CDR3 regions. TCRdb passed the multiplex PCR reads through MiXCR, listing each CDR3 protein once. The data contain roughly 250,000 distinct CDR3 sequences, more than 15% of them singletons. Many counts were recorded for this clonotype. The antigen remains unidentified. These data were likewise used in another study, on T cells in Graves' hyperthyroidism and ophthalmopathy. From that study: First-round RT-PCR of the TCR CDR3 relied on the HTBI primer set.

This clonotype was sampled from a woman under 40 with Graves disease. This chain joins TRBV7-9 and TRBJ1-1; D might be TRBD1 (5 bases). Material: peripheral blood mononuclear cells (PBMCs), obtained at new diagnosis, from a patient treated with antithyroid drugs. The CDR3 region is CASRGVNTEAFF. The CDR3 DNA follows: TGTGCCAGTAGGGGTGTGAACACTGAAGCTTTCTTT.